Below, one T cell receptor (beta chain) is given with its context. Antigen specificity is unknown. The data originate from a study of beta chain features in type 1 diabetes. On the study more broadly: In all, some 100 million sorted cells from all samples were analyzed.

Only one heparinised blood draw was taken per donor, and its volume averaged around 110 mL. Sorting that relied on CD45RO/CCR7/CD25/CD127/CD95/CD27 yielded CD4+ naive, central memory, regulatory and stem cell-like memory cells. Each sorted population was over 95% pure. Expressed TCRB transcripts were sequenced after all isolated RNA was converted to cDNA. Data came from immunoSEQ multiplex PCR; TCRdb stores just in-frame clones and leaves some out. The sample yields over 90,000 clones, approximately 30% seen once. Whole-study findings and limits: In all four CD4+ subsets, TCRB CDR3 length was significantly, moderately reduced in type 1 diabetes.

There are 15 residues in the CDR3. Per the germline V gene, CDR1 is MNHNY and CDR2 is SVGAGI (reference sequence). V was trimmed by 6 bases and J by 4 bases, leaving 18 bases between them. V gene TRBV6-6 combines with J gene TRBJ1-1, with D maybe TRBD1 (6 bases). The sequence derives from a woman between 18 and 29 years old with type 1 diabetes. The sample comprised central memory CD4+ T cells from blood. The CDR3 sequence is CASRYNGGAATEAFF. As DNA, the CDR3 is TGTGCCAGCAGATACAATGGGGGGGCGGCCACTGAAGCTTTCTTT.